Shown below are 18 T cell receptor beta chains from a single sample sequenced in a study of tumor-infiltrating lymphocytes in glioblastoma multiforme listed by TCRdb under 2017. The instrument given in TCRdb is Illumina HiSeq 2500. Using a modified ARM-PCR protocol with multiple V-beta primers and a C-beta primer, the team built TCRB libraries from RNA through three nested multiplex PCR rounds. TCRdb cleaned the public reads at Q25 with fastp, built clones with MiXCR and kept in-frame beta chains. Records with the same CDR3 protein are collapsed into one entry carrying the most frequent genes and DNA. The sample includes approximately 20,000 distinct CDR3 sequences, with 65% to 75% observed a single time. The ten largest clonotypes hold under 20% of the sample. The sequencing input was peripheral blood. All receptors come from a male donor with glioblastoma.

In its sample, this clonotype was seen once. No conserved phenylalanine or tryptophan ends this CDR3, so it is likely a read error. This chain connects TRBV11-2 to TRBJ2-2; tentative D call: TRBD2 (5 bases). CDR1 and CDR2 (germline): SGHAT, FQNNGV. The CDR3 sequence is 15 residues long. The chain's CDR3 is CARSLGRLNTRELFY. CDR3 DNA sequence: TGTGCCCGCAGCTTAGGGAGACTTAACACCCGGGAGCTGTTTTAT.

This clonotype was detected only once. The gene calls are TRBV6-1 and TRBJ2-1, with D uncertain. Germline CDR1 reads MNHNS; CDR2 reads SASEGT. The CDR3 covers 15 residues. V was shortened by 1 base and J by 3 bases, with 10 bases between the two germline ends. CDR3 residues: CASSEGVGNYNEQFF. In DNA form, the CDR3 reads TGTGCCAGCAGTGAAGGTGTGGGAAACTACAATGAGCAGTTCTTC.

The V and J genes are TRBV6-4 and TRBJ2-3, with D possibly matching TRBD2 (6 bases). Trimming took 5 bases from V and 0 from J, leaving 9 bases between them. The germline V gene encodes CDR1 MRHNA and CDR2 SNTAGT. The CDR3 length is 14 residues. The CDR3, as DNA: TGTGCCAGCAGTCCGGGACTGAGCACAGATACGCAGTATTTT. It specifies CASSPGLSTDTQYF.

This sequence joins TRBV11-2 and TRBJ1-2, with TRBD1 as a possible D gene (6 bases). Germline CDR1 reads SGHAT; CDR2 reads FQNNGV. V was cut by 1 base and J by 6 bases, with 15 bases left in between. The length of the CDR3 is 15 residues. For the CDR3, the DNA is TGTGCCAGCAGCTTAGCCCCACTGGGGGACAATGGCTACACCTTC. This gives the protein CASSLAPLGDNGYTF. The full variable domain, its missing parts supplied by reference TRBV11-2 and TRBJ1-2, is EAGVAQSPRYKIIEKRQSVAFWCNPISGHATLYWYQQILGQGPKLLIQFQNNGVVDDSQLPKDRFSAERLKGVDSTLKIQPAKLEDSAVYLCASSLAPLGDNGYTFGSGTRLTVV.

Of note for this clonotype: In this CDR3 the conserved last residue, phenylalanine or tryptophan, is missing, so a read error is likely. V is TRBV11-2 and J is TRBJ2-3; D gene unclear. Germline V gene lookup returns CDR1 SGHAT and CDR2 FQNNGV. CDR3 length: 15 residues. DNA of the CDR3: TGTGCCAGCAGCCTAGATCCTGGTCCCACAGATACGCAGTATTTG. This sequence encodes CASSLDPGPTDTQYL.

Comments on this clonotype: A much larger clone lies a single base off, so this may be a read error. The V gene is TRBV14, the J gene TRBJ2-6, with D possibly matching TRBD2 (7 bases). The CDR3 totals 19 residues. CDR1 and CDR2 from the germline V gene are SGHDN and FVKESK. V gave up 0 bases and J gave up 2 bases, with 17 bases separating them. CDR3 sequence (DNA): TGTGCCAGCAGCCAAGACGAGGTAGTCGGGGGGCCTGGGGCCAACGTCCTGACTTTC. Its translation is CASSQDEVVGGPGANVLTF.

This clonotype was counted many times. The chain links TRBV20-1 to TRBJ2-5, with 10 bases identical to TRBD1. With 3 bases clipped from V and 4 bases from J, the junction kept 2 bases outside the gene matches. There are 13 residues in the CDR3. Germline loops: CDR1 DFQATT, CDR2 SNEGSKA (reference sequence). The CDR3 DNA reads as TGCAGTGCTAGGGGGACAGGGGTAGAGACCCAGTACTTC. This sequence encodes CSARGTGVETQYF.

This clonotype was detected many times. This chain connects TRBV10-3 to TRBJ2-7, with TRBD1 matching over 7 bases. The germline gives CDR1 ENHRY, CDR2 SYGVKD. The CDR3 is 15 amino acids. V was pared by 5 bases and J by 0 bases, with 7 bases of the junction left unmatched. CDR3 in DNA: TGTGCCATCAGTTCGGGACAGTTGAGCTCCTACGAGCAGTACTTC. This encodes CAISSGQLSSYEQYF.

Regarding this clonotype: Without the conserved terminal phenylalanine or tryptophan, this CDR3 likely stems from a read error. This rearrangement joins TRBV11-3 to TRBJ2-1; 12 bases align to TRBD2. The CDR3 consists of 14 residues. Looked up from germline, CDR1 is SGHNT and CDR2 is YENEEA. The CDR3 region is CACSASGLAGEQFL. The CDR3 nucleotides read TGTGCCTGCAGCGCATCGGGACTAGCGGGTGAGCAGTTCTTA.

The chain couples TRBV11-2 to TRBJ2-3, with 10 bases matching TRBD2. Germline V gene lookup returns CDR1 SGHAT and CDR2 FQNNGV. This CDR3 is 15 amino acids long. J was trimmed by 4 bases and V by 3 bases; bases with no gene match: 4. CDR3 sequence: CASSLLAGVSDTQYF. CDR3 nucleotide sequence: TGTGCCAGCAGCTTGCTAGCGGGAGTATCAGATACGCAGTATTTT. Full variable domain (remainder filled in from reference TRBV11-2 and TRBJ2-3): EAGVAQSPRYKIIEKRQSVAFWCNPISGHATLYWYQQILGQGPKLLIQFQNNGVVDDSQLPKDRFSAERLKGVDSTLKIQPAKLEDSAVYLCASSLLAGVSDTQYFGPGTRLTVL.

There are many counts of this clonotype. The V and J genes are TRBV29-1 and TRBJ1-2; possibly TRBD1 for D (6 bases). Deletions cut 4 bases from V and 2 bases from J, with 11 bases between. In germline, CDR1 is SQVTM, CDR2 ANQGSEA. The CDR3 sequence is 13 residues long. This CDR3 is CSVAQGVNYGYTF. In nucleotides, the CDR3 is TGCAGCGTTGCACAGGGAGTAAACTATGGCTACACCTTC.

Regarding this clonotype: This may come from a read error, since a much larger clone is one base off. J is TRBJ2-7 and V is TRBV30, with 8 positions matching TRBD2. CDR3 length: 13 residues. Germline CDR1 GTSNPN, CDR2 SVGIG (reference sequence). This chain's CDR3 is CARSFSGSHEQYF. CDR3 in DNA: TGTGCCCGGAGTTTCAGCGGGAGCCACGAGCAGTACTTC.

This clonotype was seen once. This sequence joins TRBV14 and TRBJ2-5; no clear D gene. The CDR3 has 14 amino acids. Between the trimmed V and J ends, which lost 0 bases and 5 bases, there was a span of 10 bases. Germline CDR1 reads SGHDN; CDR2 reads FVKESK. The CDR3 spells CASSQDYSAETQYF. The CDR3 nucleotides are TGTGCCAGCAGCCAAGATTATAGTGCGGAGACCCAGTACTTC.

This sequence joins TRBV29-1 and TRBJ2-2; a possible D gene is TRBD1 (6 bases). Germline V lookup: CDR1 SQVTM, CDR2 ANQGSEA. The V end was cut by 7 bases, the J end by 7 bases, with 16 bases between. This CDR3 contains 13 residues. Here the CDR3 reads CSARGFSIGELFF. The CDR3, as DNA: TGCAGCGCAAGGGGGTTTAGCATCGGGGAGCTGTTTTTT.

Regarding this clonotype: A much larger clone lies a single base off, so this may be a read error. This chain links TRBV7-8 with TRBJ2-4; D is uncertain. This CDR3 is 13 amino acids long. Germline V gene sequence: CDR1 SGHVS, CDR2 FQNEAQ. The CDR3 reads CACSLRNKNIQYF. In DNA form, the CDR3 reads TGTGCCTGCAGCTTACGTAACAAAAACATTCAGTACTTC.

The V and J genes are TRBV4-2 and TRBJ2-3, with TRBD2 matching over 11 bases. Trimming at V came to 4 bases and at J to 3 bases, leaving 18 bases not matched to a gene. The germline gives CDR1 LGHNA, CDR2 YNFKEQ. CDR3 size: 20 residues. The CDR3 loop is CASSPTPGLAEEGGTDTQYF. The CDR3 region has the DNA TGTGCCAGCAGCCCGACCCCGGGACTAGCGGAAGAGGGGGGAACAGATACGCAGTATTTT.

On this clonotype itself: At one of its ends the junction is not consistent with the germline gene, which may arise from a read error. The CDR3 loop reads CASRDDRANEKLFF. CDR3 sequence (DNA): TGTGCCAGCAGGGACGACAGGGCGAATGAAAAATTGTTTTTT. The chain links TRBV2 to TRBJ1-4; 7 nucleotides line up with TRBD1. The CDR3 extends over 14 amino acids. CDR1 is SNHLY and CDR2 is FYNNEI in the germline V gene.

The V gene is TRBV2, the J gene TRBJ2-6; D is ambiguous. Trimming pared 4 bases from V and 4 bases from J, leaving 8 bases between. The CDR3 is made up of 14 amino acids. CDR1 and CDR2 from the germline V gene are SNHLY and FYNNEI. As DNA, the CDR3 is TGTGCCAGCAGTGCAACAACCGGGGCCAACGTCCTGACTTTC. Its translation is CASSATTGANVLTF.